The clone carrying this TCR beta chain appeared a few times. The ends were cut back, 0 bases at V and 9 bases at J, with 10 bases in the middle. The CDR3 has 14 residues. Germline V lookup: CDR1 SGHTS, CDR2 YDEGEE. The record originates from a study of blood T cell repertoires in COVID-19. On the study more broadly: T cells, B-cell-depleted T cells, or PBMCs provided the cDNA or gDNA that served as material.

Here immunoSEQ multiplex PCR was the method, and the copy in TCRdb shows in-frame clones only, minus some. Here the sample spans approximately 40,000 clones, roughly nine tenths being singletons. The receptor was derived from a man aged 55 to 70 with acute or convalescent COVID-19. Material: peripheral blood. The V call is TRBV5-8, the J call TRBJ1-6, with D possibly matching TRBD1 (5 bases). The CDR3 sequence is CASSLGQGSSPLHF. CDR3 DNA: TGTGCCAGCAGCTTGGGGCAGGGCAGTTCACCCCTCCACTTT.